Shown below are 2 T cell receptor beta chains from a single sample sequenced in a study of T cell clonality in common variable immunodeficiency. Some clones are missing from TCRdb's copy, which holds only in-frame ones; the method was immunoSEQ multiplex PCR. Altogether some 43,000 clones were found in the sample, and no singletons occur. Material for sequencing was peripheral blood mononuclear cells. These receptor sequences come from a person aged 18 to 75 in good health.

The sample holds many counts of this clone. The read halts 3 residues ahead of the CDR3 end, with the missing end drawn from the germline J gene. The chain employs TRBV19 and TRBJ2-2; no clear D gene. With 7 bases removed from V and 2 bases from J, the gap between germline ends came to 11 bases. The CDR3 consists of 14 residues. Germline V gene sequence: CDR1 LNHDA, CDR2 SQIVND (reference sequence). The part of the CDR3 DNA that was read is TGTGCCAGTACTAGAGTCCTAAACACCGGGGAG. It specifies CASTRVLNTGE. The entire CDR3 is CASTRVLNTGELFF.

This clone was seen at least ten times. Read sequence stops 3 residues before the CDR3 end, and the germline J gene provides the missing end. V is TRBV20-1 and J is TRBJ2-2; 8 positions match TRBD2. The germline V gene has CDR1 DFQATT and CDR2 SNEGSKA (reference sequence). The V gene end was trimmed by 6 bases and the J gene end by 7 bases; junction bases not matched to a gene: 10. This CDR3 is 14 amino acids long. The CDR3 loop reads CSAQGLAGGGELFF. CDR3 DNA (partial): TGCAGTGCCCAAGGACTAGCCGGTGGCGGGGAG.